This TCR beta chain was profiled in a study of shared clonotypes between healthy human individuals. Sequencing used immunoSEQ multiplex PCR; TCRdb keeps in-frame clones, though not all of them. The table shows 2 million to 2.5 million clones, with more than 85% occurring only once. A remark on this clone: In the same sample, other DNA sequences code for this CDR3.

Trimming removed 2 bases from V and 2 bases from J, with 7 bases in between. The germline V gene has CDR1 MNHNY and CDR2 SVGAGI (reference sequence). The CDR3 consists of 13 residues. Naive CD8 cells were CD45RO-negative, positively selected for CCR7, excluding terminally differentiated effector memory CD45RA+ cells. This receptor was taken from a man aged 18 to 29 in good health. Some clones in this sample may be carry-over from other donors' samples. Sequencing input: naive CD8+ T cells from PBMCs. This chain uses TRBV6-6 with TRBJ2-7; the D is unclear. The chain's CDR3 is CASSYGQTYEQYF. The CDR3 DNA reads TGTGCCAGCAGTTACGGTCAGACCTACGAGCAGTACTTC.